The T cell receptor beta chain under discussion was sequenced for a study of identifying expanded T cells in peripheral blood. Collection occurred without any documented infections or immune events in donors. Method: immunoSEQ multiplex PCR; TCRdb's copy keeps in-frame clones and lacks some. This repertoire shows around 94,000 clones, about 91% found once; its top ten account for 13% to 15%. Looked up from germline, CDR1 is SQVTM and CDR2 is ANQGSEA. This CDR3 is built from 15 residues. The J segment lost 1 base and the V segment lost 7 bases, leaving 10 bases of the junction unmatched. The rearrangement links TRBV29-1 to TRBJ2-3; 8 bases are a match to TRBD2. This receptor was taken from a person aged 18 to 69 in good health. The specimen was blood. The CDR3 sequence is CSAEAGGVGTDTQYF. The CDR3 DNA is TGCAGCGCCGAGGCCGGGGGGGTGGGCACAGATACGCAGTATTTT.